The present T cell receptor (beta chain) was sequenced within a study of blood T cell repertoires in COVID-19. The overall study: Some COVID-19 samples were acute and others convalescent; all came from the United States, Italy and Spain. PBMCs, B-cell-depleted T cells, or T cells were the source of the cDNA or gDNA that made up the material.

Living in 24 US areas, the participants were between about 18 and 100 years of age. This CDR3 comprises 16 residues. The trim removed 1 base at V and 8 bases at J, leaving 8 bases unmatched. Germline V CDR1 and CDR2: SGHAT, FQNNGV. Original data processing: The authors estimated nucleated cell counts from reference gene primer amplification. Using immunoSEQ multiplex PCR, the repertoire was profiled, and TCRdb retains in-frame clones only, with some absent. V and J calls and clone size are those listed in that table; D and trimming were worked out from the DNA. This sample has over 50,000 clones, with approximately 80% found just once.

The chain links TRBV11-2 to TRBJ1-1, with TRBD1 matching over 12 bases. Sample: PBMCs or T cells enriched from blood (not recorded which). The clonotype originates from a woman in her 40s with acute COVID-19. CDR3 in DNA: TGTGCCAGCAGCTTAGGAAAGGGACAGGGGGCGTCAGAAGCTTTCTTT. Amino acids: CASSLGKGQGASEAFF.